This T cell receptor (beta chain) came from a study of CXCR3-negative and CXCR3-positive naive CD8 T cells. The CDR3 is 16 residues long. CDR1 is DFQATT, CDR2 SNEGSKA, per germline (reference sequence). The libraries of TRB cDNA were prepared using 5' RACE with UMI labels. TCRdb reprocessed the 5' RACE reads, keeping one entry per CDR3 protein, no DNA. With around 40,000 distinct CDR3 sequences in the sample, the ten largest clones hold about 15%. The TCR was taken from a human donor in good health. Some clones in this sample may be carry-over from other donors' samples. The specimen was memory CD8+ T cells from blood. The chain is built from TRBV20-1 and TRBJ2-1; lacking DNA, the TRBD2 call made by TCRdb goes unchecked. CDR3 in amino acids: CSARPRLAGACNEQFF.